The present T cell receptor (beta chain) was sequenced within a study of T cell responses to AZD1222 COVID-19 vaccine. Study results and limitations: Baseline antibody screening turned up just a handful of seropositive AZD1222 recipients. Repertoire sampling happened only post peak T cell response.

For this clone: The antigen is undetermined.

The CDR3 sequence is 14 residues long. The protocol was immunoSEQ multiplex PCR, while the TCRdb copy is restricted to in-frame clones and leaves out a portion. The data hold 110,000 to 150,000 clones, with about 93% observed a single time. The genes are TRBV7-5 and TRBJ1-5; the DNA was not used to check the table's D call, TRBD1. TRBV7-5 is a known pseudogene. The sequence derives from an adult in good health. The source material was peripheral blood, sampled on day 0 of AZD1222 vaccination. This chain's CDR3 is CARSLGLGAQPQHF. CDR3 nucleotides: TGTGCCAGAAGCTTAGGGCTTGGGGCTCAGCCCCAGCATTTT.